This TCR beta chain originates from a study of OX40 agonist ivuxolimab in advanced cancers. Across the study: People who had prior anti-PD-1, anti-PD-L1 or anti-CTLA-4 therapy could take part, and less than 50% had some. Study-wide points: CD4+ and CD8+ blood T cells expanded clonally by week 6 at 0.1 to 3.0 mg/kg.

Patients with autoimmune history or systemic immunosuppression were excluded. The CDR3 is 14 residues long. Germline CDR1 MNHEY, CDR2 SVGAGI. V lost 7 bases, J lost 4 bases, and 15 bases lay in between. Comments on this clone: Antigen: not known.

TCRdb keeps only in-frame clones here, not all; method: immunoSEQ multiplex PCR. Of roughly 42,000 clones in the sample, about nine tenths were seen once. The rearrangement uses TRBV6-5 and TRBJ2-3; D unresolved. The source is an adult with an advanced solid tumor such as melanoma, head and neck, liver or kidney cancer. The sample in question was CD4+ or CD8+ T cells sorted from blood, obtained in a trial of the OX40 agonist ivuxolimab. The CDR3 bases are TGTGCCAGCACCAGTGGGTGGGGTCCAGATACGCAGTATTTT. Its translation is CASTSGWGPDTQYF.